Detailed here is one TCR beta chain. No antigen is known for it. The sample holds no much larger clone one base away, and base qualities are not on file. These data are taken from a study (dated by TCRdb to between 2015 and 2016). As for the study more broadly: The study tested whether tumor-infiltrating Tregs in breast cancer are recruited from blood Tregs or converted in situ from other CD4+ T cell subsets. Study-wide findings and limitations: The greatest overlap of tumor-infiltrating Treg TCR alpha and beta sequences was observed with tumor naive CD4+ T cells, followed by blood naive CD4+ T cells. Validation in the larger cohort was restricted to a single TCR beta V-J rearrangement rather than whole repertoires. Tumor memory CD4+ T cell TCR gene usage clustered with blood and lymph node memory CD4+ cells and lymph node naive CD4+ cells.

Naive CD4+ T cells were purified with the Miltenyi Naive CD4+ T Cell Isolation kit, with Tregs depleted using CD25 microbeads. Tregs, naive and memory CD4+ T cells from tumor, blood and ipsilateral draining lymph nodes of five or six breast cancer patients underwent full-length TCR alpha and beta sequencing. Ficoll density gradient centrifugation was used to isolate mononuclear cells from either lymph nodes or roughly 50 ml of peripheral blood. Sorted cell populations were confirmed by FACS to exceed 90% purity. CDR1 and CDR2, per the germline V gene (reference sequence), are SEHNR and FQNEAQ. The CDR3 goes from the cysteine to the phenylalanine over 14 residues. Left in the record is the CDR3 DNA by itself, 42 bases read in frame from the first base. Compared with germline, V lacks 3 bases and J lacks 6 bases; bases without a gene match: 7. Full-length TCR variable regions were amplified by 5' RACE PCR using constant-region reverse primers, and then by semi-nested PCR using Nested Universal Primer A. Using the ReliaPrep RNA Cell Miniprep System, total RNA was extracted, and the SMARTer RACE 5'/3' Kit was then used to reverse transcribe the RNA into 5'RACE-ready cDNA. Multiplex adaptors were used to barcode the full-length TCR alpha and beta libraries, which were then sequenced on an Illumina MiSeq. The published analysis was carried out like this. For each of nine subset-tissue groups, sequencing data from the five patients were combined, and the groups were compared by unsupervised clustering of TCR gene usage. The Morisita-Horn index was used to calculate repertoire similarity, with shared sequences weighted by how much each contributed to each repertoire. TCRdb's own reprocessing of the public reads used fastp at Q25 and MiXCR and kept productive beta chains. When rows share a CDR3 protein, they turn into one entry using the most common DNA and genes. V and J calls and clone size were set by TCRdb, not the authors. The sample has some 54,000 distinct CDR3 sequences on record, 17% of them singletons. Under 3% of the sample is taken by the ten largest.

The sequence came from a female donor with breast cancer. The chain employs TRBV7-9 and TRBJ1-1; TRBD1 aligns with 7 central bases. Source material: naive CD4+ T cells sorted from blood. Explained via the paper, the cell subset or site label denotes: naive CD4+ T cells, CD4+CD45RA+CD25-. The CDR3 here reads CASSFRLGTAEAFF. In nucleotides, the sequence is TGTGCCAGCAGCTTCCGCCTTGGGACAGCTGAAGCTTTCTTT.